These T cell receptor beta chains were read from a single sample in a study of CD8 T cells in ankylosing spondylitis. Each CDR3 protein is one row after TCRdb ran MiXCR on the 5' RACE reads. The sample gives 300,000 to 400,000 distinct CDR3 sequences, approximately 14% of which show up once; about 1% is in the top ten. Sequencing was carried out using blood, either unsorted or a sorted T cell fraction (not recorded which). These receptors were collected from a male donor with ankylosing spondylitis or in good health (not recorded which). Both conserved end residues are part of each CDR3. Each record gives: V gene, D gene, CDR3 length, clone size, J gene, CDR3 protein, CDR3 DNA. The D gene is left open where the match is weak. Size values are once, few and many counts, or a class for expanded clones, and some rows have none.

V gene: TRBV20-1
D gene: NA
CDR3 length: 12
clone size: NA
J gene: TRBJ2-5
CDR3 protein: CSARRGEETQYF
CDR3 DNA: TGCAGTGCTAGACGTGGAGAGGAGACCCAGTACTTC

V gene: TRBV12-3/TRBV12-4
D gene: NA
CDR3 length: 13
clone size: NA
J gene: TRBJ1-5
CDR3 protein: CASTSGWAQPQHF
CDR3 DNA: TGTGCCAGCACCTCGGGTTGGGCTCAGCCCCAGCATTTT

V gene: TRBV20-1
D gene: NA
CDR3 length: 12
clone size: few
J gene: TRBJ2-1
CDR3 protein: CSARQGMDEQFF
CDR3 DNA: TGCAGTGCTAGACAGGGTATGGATGAGCAGTTCTTC

V gene: TRBV5-1
D gene: NA
CDR3 length: 15
clone size: many
J gene: TRBJ1-2
CDR3 protein: CASSLDTATNYGYTF
CDR3 DNA: TGCGCCAGCAGCTTGGACACAGCAACTAACTATGGCTACACCTTC

V gene: TRBV3-1
D gene: NA
CDR3 length: 15
clone size: many
J gene: TRBJ2-6
CDR3 protein: CASSHLTSGANVLTF
CDR3 DNA: TGTGCCAGCAGCCATCTAACCTCTGGGGCCAACGTCCTGACTTTC

V gene: TRBV5-1
D gene: NA
CDR3 length: 15
clone size: few
J gene: TRBJ1-1
CDR3 protein: CASSLERGGSTEAFF
CDR3 DNA: TGCGCCAGCAGCTTGGAGCGCGGGGGGAGTACTGAAGCTTTCTTT

V gene: TRBV2
D gene: NA
CDR3 length: 15
clone size: few
J gene: TRBJ2-7
CDR3 protein: CASSENSDRTYEQYF
CDR3 DNA: TGTGCCAGCAGTGAAAACTCAGACAGGACCTACGAGCAGTACTTC

V gene: TRBV20-1
D gene: TRBD1
CDR3 length: 14
clone size: many
J gene: TRBJ1-5
CDR3 protein: CSATTGTGNQPQHF
CDR3 DNA: TGCAGTGCTACTACCGGGACAGGCAATCAGCCCCAGCATTTT

V gene: TRBV3-1
D gene: NA
CDR3 length: 14
clone size: many
J gene: TRBJ2-7
CDR3 protein: CASTPRGRQNEQYF
CDR3 DNA: TGTGCCAGCACCCCACGGGGGCGTCAGAACGAGCAGTACTTC

V gene: TRBV3-1
D gene: NA
CDR3 length: 14
clone size: NA
J gene: TRBJ2-6
CDR3 protein: CASSQDPLPAVLTF
CDR3 DNA: TGTGCCAGCAGCCAAGATCCCCTCCCGGCGGTCCTGACTTTC

V gene: TRBV30
D gene: NA
CDR3 length: 14
clone size: NA
J gene: TRBJ2-5
CDR3 protein: CAWSVGQYQETQYF
CDR3 DNA: TGTGCCTGGAGTGTAGGGCAGTACCAAGAGACCCAGTACTTC

V gene: TRBV2
D gene: NA
CDR3 length: 14
clone size: many
J gene: TRBJ1-1
CDR3 protein: CASSLLEGNTEAFF
CDR3 DNA: TGTGCCAGCAGTCTCCTAGAGGGGAACACTGAAGCTTTCTTT

V gene: TRBV20-1
D gene: NA
CDR3 length: 13
clone size: few
J gene: TRBJ2-4
CDR3 protein: CSARDRGANIQYF
CDR3 DNA: TGCAGTGCTAGAGACCGGGGGGCCAACATTCAGTACTTC

V gene: TRBV12-3/TRBV12-4
D gene: NA
CDR3 length: 14
clone size: NA
J gene: TRBJ2-2
CDR3 protein: CASSFDRRSGELFF
CDR3 DNA: TGTGCCAGCAGTTTTGACAGGAGATCCGGGGAGCTGTTTTTT

V gene: TRBV5-1
D gene: TRBD2
CDR3 length: 17
clone size: many
J gene: TRBJ2-1
CDR3 protein: CASSLPQTSGTYNEQFF
CDR3 DNA: TGCGCCAGCAGCCTCCCTCAGACTAGCGGAACCTACAATGAGCAGTTCTTC

V gene: TRBV29-1
D gene: TRBD1
CDR3 length: 14
clone size: NA
J gene: TRBJ2-1
CDR3 protein: CSATPGQGVNEQFF
CDR3 DNA: TGCAGCGCAACACCGGGACAGGGGGTAAATGAGCAGTTCTTC

V gene: TRBV4-1
D gene: NA
CDR3 length: 15
clone size: NA
J gene: TRBJ2-1
CDR3 protein: CASSQDSTVSHEQFF
CDR3 DNA: TGCGCCAGCAGCCAAGATTCGACAGTGTCCCATGAGCAGTTCTTC

V gene: TRBV7-9
D gene: NA
CDR3 length: 12
clone size: NA
J gene: TRBJ2-7
CDR3 protein: CASSLGPIEQYF
CDR3 DNA: TGTGCCAGCAGCTTAGGTCCGATCGAGCAGTACTTC

V gene: TRBV4-1
D gene: NA
CDR3 length: 14
clone size: many
J gene: TRBJ1-5
CDR3 protein: CASSPRDGNQPQHF
CDR3 DNA: TGCGCCAGCAGCCCCCGGGACGGTAATCAGCCCCAGCATTTT

V gene: TRBV7-9
D gene: NA
CDR3 length: 17
clone size: many
J gene: TRBJ2-1
CDR3 protein: CASSAPGGGGANNEQFF
CDR3 DNA: TGTGCCAGCAGCGCACCTGGTGGAGGGGGGGCCAACAATGAGCAGTTCTTC

V gene: TRBV7-2
D gene: TRBD2
CDR3 length: 15
clone size: NA
J gene: TRBJ2-2
CDR3 protein: CASSSGGGRPGELFF
CDR3 DNA: TGTGCCAGCAGCTCTGGGGGAGGGCGGCCCGGGGAGCTGTTTTTT

V gene: TRBV7-2
D gene: TRBD1
CDR3 length: 14
clone size: NA
J gene: TRBJ1-2
CDR3 protein: CASSVTGANYGYTF
CDR3 DNA: TGTGCCAGCAGCGTTACAGGGGCGAACTATGGCTACACCTTC

V gene: TRBV15
D gene: NA
CDR3 length: 15
clone size: NA
J gene: TRBJ1-2
CDR3 protein: CATSRTGTSNYGYTF
CDR3 DNA: TGTGCCACCAGCAGAACGGGAACCTCTAACTATGGCTACACCTTC

V gene: TRBV5-1
D gene: NA
CDR3 length: 15
clone size: NA
J gene: TRBJ2-7
CDR3 protein: CASSLPTAGTYEQYF
CDR3 DNA: TGCGCCAGCAGCTTACCGACGGCGGGCACCTACGAGCAGTACTTC

V gene: TRBV5-1
D gene: TRBD2
CDR3 length: 16
clone size: many
J gene: TRBJ2-1
CDR3 protein: CASSLPLTGGLNEQFF
CDR3 DNA: TGCGCCAGCAGCTTGCCCCTCACGGGGGGGCTCAATGAGCAGTTCTTC

V gene: TRBV7-9
D gene: TRBD1
CDR3 length: 12
clone size: NA
J gene: TRBJ2-7
CDR3 protein: CASSFTGDEQYF
CDR3 DNA: TGTGCCAGCAGCTTTACAGGGGACGAGCAGTACTTC

V gene: TRBV30
D gene: NA
CDR3 length: 14
clone size: NA
J gene: TRBJ1-6
CDR3 protein: CAWSVPWGVSPLHF
CDR3 DNA: TGTGCCTGGAGTGTACCCTGGGGAGTATCACCCCTCCACTTT

V gene: TRBV12-3/TRBV12-4
D gene: NA
CDR3 length: 15
clone size: few
J gene: TRBJ1-6
CDR3 protein: CASSYHGGFNSPLHF
CDR3 DNA: TGTGCCAGCAGTTATCACGGAGGTTTTAATTCACCCCTCCACTTT

V gene: TRBV2
D gene: NA
CDR3 length: 13
clone size: NA
J gene: TRBJ1-2
CDR3 protein: CASSEAQNYGYTF
CDR3 DNA: TGTGCCAGCAGTGAAGCCCAGAACTATGGCTACACCTTC

V gene: TRBV29-1
D gene: NA
CDR3 length: 12
clone size: few
J gene: TRBJ2-7
CDR3 protein: CSVGFGLYEQYF
CDR3 DNA: TGCAGCGTGGGGTTCGGTCTATACGAGCAGTACTTC

V gene: TRBV2
D gene: NA
CDR3 length: 11
clone size: NA
J gene: TRBJ1-5
CDR3 protein: CASGTAQPQHF
CDR3 DNA: TGTGCCAGCGGGACTGCCCAGCCCCAGCATTTT

V gene: TRBV7-8
D gene: NA
CDR3 length: 13
clone size: NA
J gene: TRBJ2-3
CDR3 protein: CASSLHLRDTQYF
CDR3 DNA: TGTGCCAGCAGCCTTCACCTTAGAGATACGCAGTATTTT

V gene: TRBV7-2
D gene: NA
CDR3 length: 16
clone size: few
J gene: TRBJ2-7
CDR3 protein: CASSLVPPREDDEQYF
CDR3 DNA: TGTGCCAGCAGCTTAGTGCCCCCTAGGGAGGATGACGAGCAGTACTTC

V gene: TRBV5-1
D gene: TRBD2
CDR3 length: 15
clone size: NA
J gene: TRBJ2-3
CDR3 protein: CASSPTSLRTDTQYF
CDR3 DNA: TGCGCCAGCAGCCCGACTAGCCTCCGCACAGATACGCAGTATTTT

V gene: TRBV12-3/TRBV12-4
D gene: NA
CDR3 length: 13
clone size: medium-sized
J gene: TRBJ1-5
CDR3 protein: CASMRGGNQPQHF
CDR3 DNA: TGTGCCAGCATGAGAGGGGGCAATCAGCCCCAGCATTTT

V gene: TRBV7-2
D gene: NA
CDR3 length: 15
clone size: few
J gene: TRBJ2-4
CDR3 protein: CASSPSATLENIQYF
CDR3 DNA: TGTGCCAGCAGCCCTAGCGCTACCTTGGAAAACATTCAGTACTTC

V gene: TRBV7-2
D gene: TRBD1
CDR3 length: 13
clone size: few
J gene: TRBJ1-2
CDR3 protein: CASSPDRGNGYTF
CDR3 DNA: TGTGCCAGCAGCCCCGACAGGGGTAATGGCTACACCTTC

V gene: TRBV6-6
D gene: NA
CDR3 length: 13
clone size: few
J gene: TRBJ1-2
CDR3 protein: CATSTAGNYGYTF
CDR3 DNA: TGTGCCACCTCGACAGCAGGGAACTATGGCTACACCTTC

V gene: TRBV12-3/TRBV12-4
D gene: TRBD2
CDR3 length: 15
clone size: few
J gene: TRBJ2-1
CDR3 protein: CASSFLLAGGDEQFF
CDR3 DNA: TGTGCCAGCAGTTTTTTGCTAGCGGGAGGCGATGAGCAGTTCTTC

V gene: TRBV3-1
D gene: NA
CDR3 length: 16
clone size: few
J gene: TRBJ1-6
CDR3 protein: CASRPRSRGANSPLHF
CDR3 DNA: TGTGCCAGCAGGCCCCGGTCGAGAGGGGCTAATTCACCCCTCCACTTT

V gene: TRBV19
D gene: TRBD1
CDR3 length: 15
clone size: NA
J gene: TRBJ1-5
CDR3 protein: CASTGTGGRNQPQHF
CDR3 DNA: TGTGCCAGTACCGGGACAGGGGGCCGGAATCAGCCCCAGCATTTT

V gene: TRBV11-2
D gene: NA
CDR3 length: 14
clone size: NA
J gene: TRBJ2-5
CDR3 protein: CASSSDDLVETQYF
CDR3 DNA: TGTGCCAGTTCCTCTGATGACTTAGTCGAGACCCAGTACTTC

V gene: TRBV12-3/TRBV12-4
D gene: NA
CDR3 length: 14
clone size: NA
J gene: TRBJ2-6
CDR3 protein: CASSHSSGANVLTF
CDR3 DNA: TGTGCCAGCAGCCACAGCTCTGGGGCCAACGTCCTGACTTTC

V gene: TRBV10-3
D gene: NA
CDR3 length: 13
clone size: NA
J gene: TRBJ2-5
CDR3 protein: CAISVGRQETQYF
CDR3 DNA: TGTGCCATCAGTGTCGGGCGCCAAGAGACCCAGTACTTC

V gene: TRBV7-8
D gene: NA
CDR3 length: 14
clone size: NA
J gene: TRBJ1-5
CDR3 protein: CASSQASKGQPQHF
CDR3 DNA: TGTGCCAGCAGCCAGGCGAGTAAGGGTCAGCCCCAGCATTTT

V gene: TRBV7-2
D gene: TRBD2
CDR3 length: 15
clone size: once
J gene: TRBJ2-3
CDR3 protein: CASSLEPAGADTQYF
CDR3 DNA: TGTGCCAGCAGCTTAGAACCGGCGGGGGCAGATACGCAGTATTTT